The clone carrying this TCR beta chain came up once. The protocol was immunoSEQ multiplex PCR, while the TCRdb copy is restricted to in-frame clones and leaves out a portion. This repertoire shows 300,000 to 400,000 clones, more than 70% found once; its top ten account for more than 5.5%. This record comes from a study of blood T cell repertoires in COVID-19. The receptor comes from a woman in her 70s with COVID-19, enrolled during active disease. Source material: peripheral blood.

The CDR3 sequence is CASSFPGSYTF. CDR3 DNA: TGTGCCAGCAGCTTCCCAGGTAGCTACACCTTC. The genes are TRBV5-6 and TRBJ1-2; D is uncertain. Trimming left V 2 bases short and J 9 bases short, with 8 bases between. The CDR3 is 11 residues long. From germline, CDR1 is SGHDT and CDR2 YYEEEE.